These 26 T cell receptor beta chains were sequenced from one sample in a study of PD-1 blockade in classical Hodgkin lymphoma. Only in-frame clones appear in the TCRdb table, and some are missing; sequencing was by immunoSEQ multiplex PCR. This table holds around 50,000 clones, around 90% found once. Time point indicated: newly diagnosed, previously untreated cHL patient sample. Source material: peripheral blood mononuclear cells (PBMCs). These receptors came from a human donor with classical Hodgkin lymphoma.

The chain employs TRBV28 and TRBJ1-1; no clear D gene. The CDR3 has 17 amino acids. Germline CDR1 and CDR2: MDHEN and SYDVKM. With 2 bases removed from V and 0 bases from J, the gap between germline ends came to 16 bases. CDR3 in amino acids: CASSLTGPPGVNTEAFF. CDR3 nucleotides: TGTGCCAGCAGTTTAACCGGTCCGCCCGGGGTGAACACTGAAGCTTTCTTT.

This chain's CDR3 is CASTGTGEKLFF. In nucleotides, the CDR3 is TGTGCCAGCACGGGAACCGGTGAAAAACTGTTTTTT. The chain joins TRBV2 to TRBJ1-4; the D is unclear. CDR3 length equals 12 residues. The V and J ends lost 7 bases and 7 bases respectively, with 10 bases between them. Germline V lookup: CDR1 SNHLY, CDR2 FYNNEI. Full variable domain (missing parts from reference TRBV2 and TRBJ1-4): EPEVTQTPSHQVTQMGQEVILRCVPISNHLYFYWYRQILGQKVEFLVSFYNNEISEKSEIFDDQFSVERPDGSNFTLKIRSTKLEDSAMYFCASTGTGEKLFFGSGTQLSVL.

The DNA of the CDR3 is TGTGCCAGCAGCTTAAGGCAGGGAAGTGGTTCGGCCTATGGCTACACCTTC. Translating gives CASSLRQGSGSAYGYTF. V and J are TRBV11-3 and TRBJ1-2; a weak D match, TRBD1 (5 bases). Germline-derived CDR1 and CDR2 are SGHNT and YENEEA. Trimming stripped 2 bases from V and 4 bases from J, with 20 bases between. CDR3 length: 17 amino acids.

The CDR3 nucleotides read TGTGCCATCAGAACAGGGGGGACACAAGAGACCCAGTACTTC. This gives the protein CAIRTGGTQETQYF. The chain recombines TRBV10-3 with TRBJ2-5, with 8 nucleotides matching TRBD1. Germline V lookup: CDR1 ENHRY, CDR2 SYGVKD. Trimming took 6 bases from V and 2 from J; bases not matched to a gene: 5. The CDR3 sequence is 14 residues long.

This chain uses TRBV9 with TRBJ2-7; perhaps TRBD1 as D (5 bases). CDR1 and CDR2 (germline): SGDLS, YYNGEE. The CDR3 is 14 amino acids. Trimming stripped 0 bases from V and 5 bases from J, with 12 bases between. The CDR3 DNA reads as TGTGCCAGCAGCGTAGATCCAGGGATGAACGAGCAGTACTTC. Translated: CASSVDPGMNEQYF. Based on the CDR3 plus reference TRBV9 and TRBJ2-7, the full variable domain is DSGVTQTPKHLITATGQRVTLRCSPRSGDLSVYWYQQSLDQGLQFLIQYYNGEERAKGNILERFSAQQFPDLHSELNLSSLELGDSALYFCASSVDPGMNEQYFGPGTRLTVT.

The rearrangement joins TRBV27 to TRBJ2-3; D not resolved. Trimming pared 6 bases from V and 0 bases from J, leaving 16 bases between. Per the germline V gene, CDR1 is MNHEY and CDR2 is SMNVEV (reference sequence). This CDR3 is built from 16 residues. The CDR3 coding sequence is TGTGCCAGCAGCCCGAGCGCAGGCCATAGCACAGATACGCAGTATTTT. Amino acid sequence: CASSPSAGHSTDTQYF.

J is TRBJ1-5 and V is TRBV5-6, with a weak D call TRBD1 (5 bases). The CDR3 extends over 18 amino acids. CDR1 and CDR2 from the germline V gene are SGHDT and YYEEEE. Trimming removed 3 bases from V and 3 bases from J, with 22 bases in between. Here the CDR3 DNA reads TGTGCCAGCAGCTCAGGTCCTGGGGGGGGACGGCTCAATCAGCCCCAGCATTTT. Its protein is CASSSGPGGGRLNQPQHF.

For the CDR3, the DNA is TGCGCCAGCAGCTTGCTAGGGATGATCAATCAGCCCCAGCATTTT. Translated: CASSLLGMINQPQHF. This chain uses TRBV5-1 with TRBJ1-5; D gene uncertain. The germline gives CDR1 SGHRS, CDR2 YFSETQ. Trimming left V 1 base short and J 3 bases short, with 11 bases between. The CDR3 is 15 residues long. Full variable domain (outside the CDR3, taken from reference TRBV5-1 and TRBJ1-5): KAGVTQTPRYLIKTRGQQVTLSCSPISGHRSVSWYQQTPGQGLQFLFEYFSETQRNKGNFPGRFSGRQFSNSRSEMNVSTLELGDSALYLCASSLLGMINQPQHFGDGTRLSIL.

The V call is TRBV5-1, the J call TRBJ1-1; D call uncertain. The CDR3 spans 11 residues. V was clipped by 0 bases and J by 6 bases, with 3 bases between them. Looked up from germline, CDR1 is SGHRS and CDR2 is YFSETQ. The CDR3 coding sequence is TGCGCCAGCAGCTTGGGGTCTGAAGCTTTCTTT. Its protein product is CASSLGSEAFF.

This clone was seen only once. The chain couples TRBV25-1 to TRBJ2-5; D call uncertain. The CDR3 loop spans 11 amino acids. Germline assignment: CDR1 MGHDK and CDR2 SYGVNS. The germline V and J ends were trimmed by 5 bases and 7 bases, with 8 bases remaining between them. This CDR3 reads CASSPSRTQYF. In nucleotides, the CDR3 is TGTGCCAGCAGTCCGTCCAGGACCCAGTACTTC.

The CDR3 protein is CASSPTRQGPNEKLFF. As DNA, the CDR3 is TGCGCCAGCAGCCCAACCCGACAGGGCCCTAATGAAAAACTGTTTTTT. The rearrangement uses TRBV5-1 and TRBJ1-4; 7 bases match TRBD1. CDR1 is SGHRS, CDR2 YFSETQ, per germline. The CDR3 sequence is 16 residues long. The J segment lost 3 bases and the V segment lost 4 bases, leaving 9 bases of the junction unmatched.

The chain has TRBV11-3 and TRBJ1-1, with D perhaps matching TRBD1 (5 bases). The CDR3 extends over 11 amino acids. The ends were cut back, 5 bases at V and 4 bases at J, with 5 bases in the middle. Per germline, CDR1 SGHNT and CDR2 YENEEA. The CDR3 sequence is CASSGGTEAFF. DNA for the CDR3: TGTGCCAGCAGCGGGGGCACTGAAGCTTTCTTT.

This rearrangement joins TRBV5-1 to TRBJ2-1; D is unresolved. Germline CDR1 reads SGHRS; CDR2 reads YFSETQ. The CDR3 runs to 14 residues. V dropped 0 bases and J dropped 0 bases, with 4 bases sitting between them. The CDR3 spells CASSLDSSYNEQFF. The CDR3 coding sequence is TGCGCCAGCAGCTTGGACAGCTCCTACAATGAGCAGTTCTTC.

This rearrangement joins TRBV30 to TRBJ1-1, with 9 bases matching TRBD1. This CDR3 is 12 amino acids long. Germline CDR1 is GTSNPN and CDR2 is SVGIG (reference sequence). Trimming cost V 4 bases and J 12 bases; bases outside gene matches: 9. The CDR3: CAWNPGQGVTFF. The CDR3 region has the DNA TGTGCCTGGAATCCGGGACAGGGCGTTACTTTCTTT.

V and J are TRBV5-1 and TRBJ2-6, with unresolved D. V was cut by 0 bases and J by 0 bases, with 10 bases left in between. CDR1 and CDR2 from the germline V gene are SGHRS and YFSETQ. The CDR3 contains 17 residues. Here the CDR3 DNA reads TGCGCCAGCAGCTTGGCCCAGACCGCCTCTGGGGCCAACGTCCTGACTTTC. Protein sequence: CASSLAQTASGANVLTF.

V is TRBV5-1 and J is TRBJ2-3; perhaps TRBD2 as D (6 bases). The V gene's germline CDR1 is SGHRS and CDR2 YFSETQ. The CDR3 is 15 amino acids. V lost 4 bases and J lost 2, with 14 bases in between. DNA of the CDR3: TGCGCCAGCAGCCCGCAGACGGGGGACACAGATACGCAGTATTTT. It codes for CASSPQTGDTDTQYF.

This chain links TRBV10-3 with TRBJ2-7; the match to TRBD1 covers 7 bases. This CDR3 spans 12 amino acids. With 4 bases clipped from V and 5 bases from J, the junction kept 2 bases outside the gene matches. CDR1 is ENHRY, CDR2 SYGVKD, per germline. The CDR3 region is CAISGGGDEQYF. Here the CDR3 DNA reads TGTGCCATCAGTGGAGGGGGCGACGAGCAGTACTTC.

The V and J genes are TRBV6-1 and TRBJ1-4; D is unclear. This CDR3 is built from 15 residues. Germline values: CDR1 MNHNS, CDR2 SASEGT. Trimming shortened V by 1 base and J by 8 bases, and 14 bases separated the two germline ends. The CDR3 DNA follows: TGTGCCAGCAGTGAAGAATACGCCATGTGGGAAAAACTGTTTTTT. Encoded protein: CASSEEYAMWEKLFF.

The chain joins TRBV4-1 to TRBJ2-5; D unclear. V gave up 0 bases and J gave up 5 bases, with 13 bases separating them. Germline-derived CDR1 and CDR2 are MGHRA and YSYEKL. CDR3 length equals 15 residues. CDR3 protein: CASSQDPGQAETQYF. The CDR3 DNA is TGCGCCAGCAGCCAAGATCCCGGGCAGGCGGAGACCCAGTACTTC.

The chain employs TRBV5-1 and TRBJ2-1, with TRBD1 matching 8 bases. From germline, CDR1 is SGHRS and CDR2 YFSETQ. Trimming cost V 7 bases and J 7 bases; bases outside gene matches: 16. The length of the CDR3 is 16 residues. This chain's CDR3 is CASCLDRGTGKNEQFF. CDR3 in DNA: TGCGCCAGCTGTCTCGATAGGGGGACAGGTAAAAATGAGCAGTTCTTC.

J is TRBJ2-3 and V is TRBV6-1; no reliable D call. The V and J ends lost 7 bases and 2 bases respectively, with 7 bases between them. Germline V gives CDR1 MNHNS, CDR2 SASEGT. The CDR3 consists of 12 residues. CDR3 protein: CASTPVTDTQYF. The CDR3 nucleotides read TGTGCCAGCACCCCCGTCACAGATACGCAGTATTTT.

The chain combines TRBV5-1 with TRBJ1-1; 8 bases line up with TRBD1. V dropped 3 bases and J dropped 4; count of bases not matched to a gene: 8. This CDR3 contains 15 residues. The germline gives CDR1 SGHRS, CDR2 YFSETQ. CDR3 DNA sequence: TGCGCCAGCAGCTCCCGGACAGGGAAGGGCACTGAAGCTTTCTTT. Translation gives CASSSRTGKGTEAFF.

This chain uses TRBV5-8 with TRBJ2-1; TRBD1 agrees at 9 bases. The CDR3 contains 14 residues. With V trimmed by 9 bases and J by 10 bases, 14 bases remained unmatched. CDR1 is SGHTS and CDR2 is YDEGEE in the germline V gene. Written as DNA, the CDR3 is TGTGCCACCTTCCGGGACAGGGTCCCCCGGGAGCAGTTCTTC. This codes for CATFRDRVPREQFF.

This clone appeared a single time. V usage is TRBV7-2 and J usage is TRBJ2-2; a possible D gene is TRBD1 (6 bases). CDR1 and CDR2 (germline): SGHTA, FQGNSA. This CDR3 comprises 16 residues. Trimming removed 5 bases from V and 1 base from J, with 14 bases in between. The CDR3 sequence is CASSAQPGQNTGELFF. The CDR3 DNA follows: TGTGCCAGCAGCGCCCAGCCGGGACAGAACACCGGGGAGCTGTTTTTT.

The rearrangement uses TRBV4-1 and TRBJ1-2; 11 bases are a match to TRBD1. The V gene end was trimmed by 4 bases and the J gene end by 8 bases; junction bases not matched to a gene: 6. The CDR3 runs 14 residues. CDR1 and CDR2 from the germline V gene are MGHRA and YSYEKL. CDR3 residues: CASSRTGGQGGYTF. CDR3 bases: TGCGCCAGCAGCCGGACAGGGGGCCAGGGGGGCTACACCTTC.

The gene calls are TRBV15 and TRBJ2-1; no clear D gene. Germline V gene data show CDR1 as LNHNV and CDR2 as YYDKDF (reference sequence). This CDR3 is built from 14 residues. The ends were cut back, 0 bases at V and 8 bases at J, with 11 bases in the middle. The CDR3: CATSRDTTSHEQFF. The CDR3 DNA follows: TGTGCCACCAGCAGAGATACAACTTCTCATGAGCAGTTCTTC.